The entry below describes one T cell receptor beta chain. Here immunoSEQ multiplex PCR was the method, and the copy in TCRdb shows in-frame clones only, minus some. The sample has 60,000 or so clones, around 83% seen once. The source of the sample is a study of OX40 agonist ivuxolimab in advanced cancers. The germline CDR1 and CDR2 sequences are ENHRY and SYGVKD. J gave up 2 bases and V 4 bases, and 3 bases lay outside the gene matches. The CDR3 spans 15 residues. This chain joins TRBV10-3 and TRBJ2-1; 9 bases match TRBD2. This TCR was recovered from an adult with an advanced solid tumor such as melanoma, head and neck, liver or kidney cancer. The sample was CD4+ or CD8+ T cells sorted from blood, taken in a trial of the OX40 agonist ivuxolimab. The CDR3 protein is CAISVSSGTYNEQFF. In nucleotides, the CDR3 is TGTGCCATCAGTGTTTCTAGCGGGACCTACAATGAGCAGTTCTTC.